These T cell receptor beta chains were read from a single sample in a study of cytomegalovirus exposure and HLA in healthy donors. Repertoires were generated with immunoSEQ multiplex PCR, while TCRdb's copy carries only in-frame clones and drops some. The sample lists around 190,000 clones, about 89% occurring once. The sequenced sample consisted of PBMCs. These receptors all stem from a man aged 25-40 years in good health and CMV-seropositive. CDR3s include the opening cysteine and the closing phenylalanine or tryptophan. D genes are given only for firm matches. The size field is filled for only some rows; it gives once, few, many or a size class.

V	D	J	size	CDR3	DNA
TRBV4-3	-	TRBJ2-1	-	CASSHGTPTNEQFF	TGCGCCAGCAGCCACGGGACTCCGACCAATGAGCAGTTCTTC
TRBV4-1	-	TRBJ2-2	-	CASSHQVTGELFF	TGCGCCAGCAGCCACCAAGTGACCGGGGAGCTGTTTTTT
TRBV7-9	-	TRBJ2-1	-	CASSQSREQFF	TGTGCCAGCAGCCAAAGTCGTGAGCAGTTCTTC
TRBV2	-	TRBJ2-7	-	CASQDRDFNYEQYF	TGTGCCAGCCAGGACCGGGACTTTAACTACGAGCAGTACTTC
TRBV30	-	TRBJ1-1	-	CAWSGGATEAFF	TGTGCCTGGAGTGGCGGGGCCACTGAAGCTTTCTTT
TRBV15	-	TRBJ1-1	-	CATRDKGATEAFF	TGTGCCACCCGGGACAAAGGAGCGACCGAAGCTTTCTTT
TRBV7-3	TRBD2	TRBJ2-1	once	CASSLWTSGSYNEQFF	TGTGCCAGCAGCCTCTGGACTAGCGGATCCTACAATGAGCAGTTCTTC
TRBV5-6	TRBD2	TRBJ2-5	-	CASSLAAGRKTQYF	TGTGCCAGCAGCTTAGCAGCGGGAAGGAAGACCCAGTACTTC
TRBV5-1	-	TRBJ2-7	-	CASSPSREQGPYEQYF	TGCGCCAGCAGCCCCTCCCGTGAGCAGGGTCCGTACGAGCAGTACTTC
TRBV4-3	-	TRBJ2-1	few	CASSPHAIRSSYNEQFF	TGCGCCAGCAGCCCCCACGCGATACGGAGCTCCTACAATGAGCAGTTCTTC
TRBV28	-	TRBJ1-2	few	CASTQRADGYTF	TGTGCCAGCACCCAACGGGCGGATGGCTACACCTTC
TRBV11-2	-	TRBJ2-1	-	CASSTEGGIYNEQFF	TGTGCCAGCAGCACAGAGGGGGGGATATACAATGAGCAGTTCTTC
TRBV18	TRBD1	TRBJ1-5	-	CASSPRTGADQPQHF	TGTGCCAGCTCACCTCGTACAGGGGCGGATCAGCCCCAGCATTTT
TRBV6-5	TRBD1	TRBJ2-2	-	CASSPDREGTGELFF	TGTGCCAGCAGCCCGGACAGGGAAGGGACCGGGGAGCTGTTTTTT
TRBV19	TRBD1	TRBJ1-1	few	CASSDGTGVRQENTEAFF	TGTGCCAGCAGCGACGGGACAGGGGTACGACAAGAGAACACTGAAGCTTTCTTT
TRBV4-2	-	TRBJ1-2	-	CASSQDWTGATGYTF	TGTGCCAGCAGCCAAGATTGGACGGGGGCAACTGGCTACACCTTC
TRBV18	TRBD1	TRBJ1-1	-	CASSPRQGANTEAFF	TGTGCCAGCTCACCTCGACAGGGCGCGAACACTGAAGCTTTCTTT
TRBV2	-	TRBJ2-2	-	CASNGANTGELFF	TGTGCCAGCAACGGGGCGAACACCGGGGAGCTGTTTTTT
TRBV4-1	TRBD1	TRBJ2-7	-	CASSLGTGENEQYF	TGCGCCAGCAGCCTCGGGACAGGGGAAAACGAGCAGTACTTC
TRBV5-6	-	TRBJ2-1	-	CASSLEGSYNEQFF	TGTGCCAGCAGCTTGGAGGGCTCCTACAATGAGCAGTTCTTC
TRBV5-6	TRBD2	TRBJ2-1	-	CASSETGTSGSWDEQFF	TGTGCCAGCAGCGAAACCGGGACTAGCGGGAGTTGGGATGAGCAGTTCTTC
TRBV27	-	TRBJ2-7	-	CASSLGRRGRAPREQYF	TGTGCCAGCAGTTTGGGCAGACGTGGCAGGGCCCCCCGCGAGCAGTACTTC
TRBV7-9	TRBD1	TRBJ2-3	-	CASSSRQGSPDTQYF	TGTGCCAGCAGCAGTCGACAGGGATCCCCAGATACGCAGTATTTT
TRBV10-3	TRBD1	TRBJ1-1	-	CATGQAANTEAFF	TGTGCCACCGGACAGGCGGCTAACACTGAAGCTTTCTTT
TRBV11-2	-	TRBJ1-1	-	CASSPFTGWRTEAFF	TGTGCCAGCAGCCCCTTCACAGGGTGGCGGACTGAAGCTTTCTTT
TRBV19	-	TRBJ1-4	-	CASAQSVSVATNEKLFF	TGTGCCAGTGCACAGTCAGTGTCGGTGGCAACTAATGAAAAACTGTTTTTT
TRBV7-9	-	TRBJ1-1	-	CASNLGGPNTEAFF	TGTGCCAGCAACTTAGGGGGTCCGAACACTGAAGCTTTCTTT
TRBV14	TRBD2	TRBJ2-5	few	CASSQVPSGAETQYF	TGTGCCAGCAGCCAAGTCCCTAGCGGGGCTGAGACCCAGTACTTC
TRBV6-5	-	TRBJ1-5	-	CASSYSYYNQPQHF	TGTGCCAGCAGTTACTCGTACTACAATCAGCCCCAGCATTTT
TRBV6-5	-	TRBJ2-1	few	CASSRLVNHEQFF	TGTGCCAGCAGTCGACTAGTCAATCATGAGCAGTTCTTC
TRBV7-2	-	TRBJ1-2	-	CASSSGPLGYYGYTF	TGTGCCAGCAGCTCCGGGCCTCTGGGGTACTATGGCTACACCTTC
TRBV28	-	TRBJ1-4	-	CASGFFNEKLFF	TGTGCCAGCGGTTTCTTTAATGAAAAACTGTTTTTT
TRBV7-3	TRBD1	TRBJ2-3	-	CASSAYRGPTDTQYF	TGTGCCAGCAGCGCCTACAGGGGTCCTACAGATACGCAGTATTTT
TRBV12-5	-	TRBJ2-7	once	CASGLPKYEQYF	TGTGCTAGTGGTTTGCCCAAGTACGAGCAGTACTTC
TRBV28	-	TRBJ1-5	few	CASRSGIGNQPQHF	TGTGCCAGCCGGAGCGGGATAGGCAATCAGCCCCAGCATTTT